The TCR beta chain described here comes from a study of T cells in Graves' hyperthyroidism and ophthalmopathy. This clonotype occurred many times. TCR beta CDR3 regions were amplified from RNA. The TCR CDR3 first-round RT-PCR relied on the HTBI primer set. TCRdb redid the calling of the multiplex PCR reads with MiXCR, one entry per CDR3 protein. The sample carries hundreds of thousands of distinct CDR3 sequences, about 20% recorded once. CDR3 length equals 13 residues. CDR1 and CDR2 (germline): LGHDT, YNNKEL (reference sequence). Deletions cut 1 base from V and 13 bases from J, with 16 bases between. V is TRBV3-1 and J is TRBJ2-5; no reliable D call. Sequenced material: blood. The source of this sequence is a man between 25 and 39 years old with Graves' ophthalmopathy. As DNA, the CDR3 is TGTGCCAGCAGCCAAGGCCCCGCCAACCAGGCGTACTTC. Protein sequence: CASSQGPANQAYF.